The clone carrying this T cell receptor (beta chain) was seen at least ten times. What it recognizes is unknown. The CDR3 has 15 amino acids. Trimming took 3 bases from V and 7 from J; bases not matched to a gene: 9. Germline V gene sequence: CDR1 SGHTA, CDR2 FQGNSA. As every portion of the isolated RNA was reverse transcribed, the sequencing read expressed TCRB transcripts. Naive, central memory and regulatory T cell samples produced a mean of about 3.4 million reads. Profiled with immunoSEQ multiplex PCR; TCRdb holds only in-frame clones, not every one. The sample has about 340,000 clones, roughly 8% seen once; the top ten hold 0.44%. In total, each donor contributed a single heparinised blood draw that averaged approximately 0.12 L. The sample belongs to a study of beta chain features in type 1 diabetes. Whole-study results and caveats: With patients and controls alike, PCR might favor shorter templates to an equal degree. A moderate, significant TCRB CDR3 shortening appeared in type 1 diabetes across four CD4+ subsets.

The clonotype originates from a woman aged 18-30 years in good health. Sequencing input: central memory CD4+ T cells from blood. The J gene is TRBJ2-7, the V gene TRBV7-2, with TRBD1 matching 10 bases. CDR3 region: CASSFSGDRGVEQYF. For the CDR3, the DNA is TGTGCCAGCAGCTTCAGTGGGGACAGGGGTGTTGAGCAGTACTTC.